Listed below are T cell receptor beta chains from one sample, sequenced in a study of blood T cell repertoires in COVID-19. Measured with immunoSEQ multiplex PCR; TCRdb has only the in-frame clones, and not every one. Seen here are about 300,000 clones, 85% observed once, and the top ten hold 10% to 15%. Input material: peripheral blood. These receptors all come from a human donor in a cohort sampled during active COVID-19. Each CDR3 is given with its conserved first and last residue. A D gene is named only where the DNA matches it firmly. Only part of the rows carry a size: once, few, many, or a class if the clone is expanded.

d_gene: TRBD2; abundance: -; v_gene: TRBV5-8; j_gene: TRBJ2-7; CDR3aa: CASRSSGADYEQYF; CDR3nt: TGTGCCAGCAGATCAAGCGGGGCGGACTACGAGCAGTACTTC
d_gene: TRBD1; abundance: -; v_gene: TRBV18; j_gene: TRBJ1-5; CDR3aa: CASSETGGSNQPQHF; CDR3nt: TGTGCCAGCTCAGAGACAGGGGGTAGCAATCAGCCCCAGCATTTT
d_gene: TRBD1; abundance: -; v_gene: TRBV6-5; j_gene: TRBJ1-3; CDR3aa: CASSPMDRAGNTIYF; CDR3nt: TGTGCCAGCAGTCCCATGGACAGGGCTGGAAACACCATATATTTT
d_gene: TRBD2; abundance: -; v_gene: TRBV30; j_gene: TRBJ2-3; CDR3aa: CAWSPPGRSTDTQYF; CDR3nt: TGTGCCTGGAGCCCCCCCGGGAGGAGCACAGATACGCAGTATTTT
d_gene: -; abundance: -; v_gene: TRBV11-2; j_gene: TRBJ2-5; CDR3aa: CASSLDVRVETQYF; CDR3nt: TGTGCCAGCAGCTTAGATGTCAGGGTAGAGACCCAGTACTTC
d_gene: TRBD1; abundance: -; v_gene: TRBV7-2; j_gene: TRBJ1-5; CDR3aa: CASSSRTGAQPQHF; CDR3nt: TGTGCCAGCAGCTCCCGGACAGGGGCTCAGCCCCAGCATTTT
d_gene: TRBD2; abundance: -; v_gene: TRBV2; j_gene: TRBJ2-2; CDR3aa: CASSGLAGNTGELFF; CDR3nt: TGTGCCAGCAGTGGACTAGCGGGAAACACCGGGGAGCTGTTTTTT
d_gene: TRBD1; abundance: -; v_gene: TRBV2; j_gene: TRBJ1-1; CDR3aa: CASSRQGFSEAFF; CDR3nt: TGTGCCAGCAGTCGACAGGGGTTTTCTGAAGCTTTCTTT
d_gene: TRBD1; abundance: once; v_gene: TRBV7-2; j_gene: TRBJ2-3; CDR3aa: CASSLGYLGTDGDTQYF; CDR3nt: TGTGCCAGCAGCTTAGGATACCTAGGGACAGATGGAGATACGCAGTATTTT
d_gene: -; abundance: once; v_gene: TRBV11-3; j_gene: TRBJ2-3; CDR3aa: CASSLVGGGDTQYF; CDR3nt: TGTGCCAGCAGCTTAGTGGGGGGAGGAGATACGCAGTATTTT
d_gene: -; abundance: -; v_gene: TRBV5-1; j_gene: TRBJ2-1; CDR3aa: CASSRAGQLNEQFF; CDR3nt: TGCGCCAGCAGCCGGGCGGGACAGCTCAATGAGCAGTTCTTC
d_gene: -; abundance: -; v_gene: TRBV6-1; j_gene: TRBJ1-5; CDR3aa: CASSVLSGRGAHQPQHF; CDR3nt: TGTGCCAGCAGTGTGTTGTCAGGGAGGGGGGCGCATCAGCCCCAGCATTTT
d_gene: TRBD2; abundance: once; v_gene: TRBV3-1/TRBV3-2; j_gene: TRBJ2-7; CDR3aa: CASSLGTSSYEQYF; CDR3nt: TGTGCCAGCAGCCTGGGGACTAGTTCGTACGAGCAGTACTTC
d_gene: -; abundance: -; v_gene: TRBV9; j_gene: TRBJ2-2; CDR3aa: CASSAQGLDTGELFF; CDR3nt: TGTGCCAGCAGCGCGCAGGGGTTAGACACCGGGGAGCTGTTTTTT
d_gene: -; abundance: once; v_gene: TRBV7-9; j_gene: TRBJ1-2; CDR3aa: CASSPMRDRPQGYTF; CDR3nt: TGTGCCAGCAGTCCTATGCGTGACAGGCCCCAGGGCTACACCTTC
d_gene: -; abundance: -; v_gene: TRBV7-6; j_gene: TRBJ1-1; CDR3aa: CASSLGGDTEAFF; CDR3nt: TGTGCCAGCAGCTTGGGGGGAGACACTGAAGCTTTCTTT
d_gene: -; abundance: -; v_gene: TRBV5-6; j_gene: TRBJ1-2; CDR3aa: CASSLDESVGYGYTF; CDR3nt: TGTGCCAGCAGCTTGGACGAGAGTGTTGGCTATGGCTACACCTTC
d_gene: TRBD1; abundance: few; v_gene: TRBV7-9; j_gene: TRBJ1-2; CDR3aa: CASFNWGQGGYGYTF; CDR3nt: TGTGCCAGCTTCAACTGGGGACAGGGTGGCTATGGCTACACCTTC
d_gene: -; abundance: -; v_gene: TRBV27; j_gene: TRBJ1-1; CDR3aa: CASSLMAQTEAFF; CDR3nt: TGTGCCAGCAGTTTAATGGCCCAGACTGAAGCTTTCTTT
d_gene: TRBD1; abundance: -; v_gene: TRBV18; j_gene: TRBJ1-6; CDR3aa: CASSPKQGGQPLHF; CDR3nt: TGTGCCAGCTCACCAAAACAGGGGGGGCAGCCCCTCCACTTT
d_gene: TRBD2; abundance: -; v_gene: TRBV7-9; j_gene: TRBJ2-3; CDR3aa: CASSAGLAVLTDTQYF; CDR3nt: TGTGCCAGCAGCGCGGGACTAGCGGTACTCACAGATACGCAGTATTTT
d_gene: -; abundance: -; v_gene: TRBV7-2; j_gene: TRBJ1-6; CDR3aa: CASSLDTGDSQISPLHF; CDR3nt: TGTGCCAGCAGCCTCGACACAGGAGACAGCCAGATATCACCCCTCCACTTT
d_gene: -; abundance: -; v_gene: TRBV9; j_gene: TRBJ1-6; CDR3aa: CASSDADTGPKWNSPLHF; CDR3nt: TGTGCCAGCAGCGACGCCGATACAGGCCCTAAGTGGAATTCACCCCTCCACTTT
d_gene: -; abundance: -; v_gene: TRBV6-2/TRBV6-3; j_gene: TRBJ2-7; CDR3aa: CASSSTDSFYEQYF; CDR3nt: TGTGCCAGCAGTTCTACCGACAGTTTCTACGAGCAGTACTTC
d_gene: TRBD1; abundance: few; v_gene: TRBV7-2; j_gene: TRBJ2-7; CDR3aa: CASSLATVGDRFF; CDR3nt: TGTGCCAGCAGCTTAGCGACAGTAGGGGACAGGTTTTTC
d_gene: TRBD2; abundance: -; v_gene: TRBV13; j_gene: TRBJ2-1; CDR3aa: CASSSYSGSINEQFF; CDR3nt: TGTGCCAGCAGCTCTTATAGCGGGAGCATCAATGAGCAGTTCTTC
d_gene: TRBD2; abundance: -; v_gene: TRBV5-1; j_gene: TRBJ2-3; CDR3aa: CASSLGGSADTQYF; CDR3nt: TGCGCCAGCAGCTTGGGCGGGAGTGCAGATACGCAGTATTTT
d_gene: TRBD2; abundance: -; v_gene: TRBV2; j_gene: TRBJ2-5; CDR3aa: CASSTLAGGSVTQYF; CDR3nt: TGTGCCAGCAGTACCCTAGCGGGAGGCTCGGTGACCCAGTACTTC